The rows below give T cell receptor beta chains drawn from one sample of a study of HIV-infected patients and healthy controls. From the 5' RACE reads, TCRdb called clonotypes with MiXCR, one entry per CDR3 protein. The profile shows 10,000 to 15,000 distinct CDR3 sequences, 11% of them singletons. The specimen sequenced was blood. The receptors shown here come from an adult in good health. CDR3s include the opening cysteine and the closing phenylalanine or tryptophan. D genes are given only for firm matches. Expanded clones are given a class, and other clones once, few, many or no size at all.

J | D | V | size | DNA | CDR3
TRBJ1-1 | TRBD1 | TRBV5-1 | many | TGCGCCAGCAAACGGGACAGAGCAAACACTGAAGCTTTCTTT | CASKRDRANTEAFF
TRBJ1-1 | . | TRBV30 | many | TGTGCCTGGAGTGCGACAACCTTTGAAGCTTTCTTT | CAWSATTFEAFF
TRBJ2-7 | TRBD1 | TRBV5-1 | many | TGCGCCAGCAGCTTGGCCGGGACAGGGTACGAGCAGTACTTC | CASSLAGTGYEQYF
TRBJ1-1 | . | TRBV19 | . | TGTGCCAGTAGTATTGGTCACACTGAAGCTTTCTTT | CASSIGHTEAFF
TRBJ1-1 | . | TRBV4-1 | . | TGCGCCAGCAGCCTAGACCGCTCGAACACTGAAGCTTTCTTT | CASSLDRSNTEAFF
TRBJ1-3 | . | TRBV28 | many | TGTGCCAGCAGTTCGTCCGTGGGGGGGTATGGAAACACCATATATTTT | CASSSSVGGYGNTIYF
TRBJ1-5 | TRBD1 | TRBV20-1 | medium-sized | TGCAGTGCTAGGGGCTTGGACAGGGGAATAAGCAATCAGCCCCAGCATTTT | CSARGLDRGISNQPQHF
TRBJ2-3 | . | TRBV28 | . | TGTGCCAGCGGAATTTGGGACGGCGGTTCTAGCACAGATACGCAGTATTTT | CASGIWDGGSSTDTQYF
TRBJ2-1 | TRBD2 | TRBV5-1 | few | TGCGCCAGCAGCTCCTTACTAGCGGGAGAAAACAATGAGCAGTTCTTC | CASSSLLAGENNEQFF
TRBJ2-7 | TRBD2 | TRBV20-1 | many | TGCAGTGCTAGACCCTCTAGCGGGAGCGAGCAGTACTTC | CSARPSSGSEQYF
TRBJ2-3 | . | TRBV7-2 | medium-sized | TGTGCCAGCAGCTGGGGCATATCGAGCACAGATACGCAGTATTTT | CASSWGISSTDTQYF
TRBJ1-1 | . | TRBV27 | medium-sized | TGTGCCAGCCAGTGGGGAGGCGACACTGAAGCTTTCTTT | CASQWGGDTEAFF
TRBJ2-1 | TRBD1 | TRBV5-4 | few | TGTGCCAGCAGCTTGACGCAGGGGGCTTTGAATGAGCAGTTCTTC | CASSLTQGALNEQFF
TRBJ1-5 | . | TRBV20-1 | many | TGCAGTGCTATGGACACTAATCGCGGGCCCCAGCATTTT | CSAMDTNRGPQHF
TRBJ1-2 | TRBD1 | TRBV4-1 | many | TGCGCCAGCAGCCAAGTTGCGGGACAGCCCTATGGCTACACCTTC | CASSQVAGQPYGYTF
TRBJ1-1 | . | TRBV5-1 | . | TGCGCCAGCAGCCCCCGAAACCTGAGGGCTGAAGCTTTCTTT | CASSPRNLRAEAFF
TRBJ2-1 | . | TRBV3-1 | few | TGTGCCAGCAGCCTTGACAGGCAAACGTACAATGAGCAGTTCTTC | CASSLDRQTYNEQFF
TRBJ2-3 | TRBD2 | TRBV27 | few | TGTGCCAGCAGTTTTGTAGCGGGGATCACAGATACGCAGTATTTT | CASSFVAGITDTQYF
TRBJ2-1 | . | TRBV6-1 | few | TGTGCCAGCAGTGAAGCTCAAGGAAAGCAGTTCTTC | CASSEAQGKQFF
TRBJ2-7 | TRBD2 | TRBV19 | . | TGTGCCAGTAGCCGACTAGCGGGAGGGCCTCTCTACGAGCAGTACTTC | CASSRLAGGPLYEQYF
TRBJ2-5 | TRBD1 | TRBV20-1 | medium-sized | TGCAGTGGCCGGGACAGCCGTCAAGAGACCCAGTACTTC | CSGRDSRQETQYF